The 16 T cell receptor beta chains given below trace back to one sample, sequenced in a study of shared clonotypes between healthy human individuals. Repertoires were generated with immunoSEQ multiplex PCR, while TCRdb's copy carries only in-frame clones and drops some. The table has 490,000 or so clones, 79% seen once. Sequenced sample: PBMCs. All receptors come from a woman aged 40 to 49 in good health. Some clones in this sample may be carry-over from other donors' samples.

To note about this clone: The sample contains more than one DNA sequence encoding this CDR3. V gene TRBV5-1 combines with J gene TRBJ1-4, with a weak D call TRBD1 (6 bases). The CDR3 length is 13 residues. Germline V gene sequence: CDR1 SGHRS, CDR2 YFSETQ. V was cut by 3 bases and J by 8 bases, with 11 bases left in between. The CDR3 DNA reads TGCGCCAGCAGCTCAGGGGTGGGCGAAAAACTGTTTTTT. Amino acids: CASSSGVGEKLFF.

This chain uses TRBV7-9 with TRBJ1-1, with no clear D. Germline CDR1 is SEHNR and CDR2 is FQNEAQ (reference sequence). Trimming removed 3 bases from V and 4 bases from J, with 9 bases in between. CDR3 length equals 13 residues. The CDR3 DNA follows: TGTGCCAGCAGCTTCGGGGAGGTCACTGAAGCTTTCTTT. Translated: CASSFGEVTEAFF.

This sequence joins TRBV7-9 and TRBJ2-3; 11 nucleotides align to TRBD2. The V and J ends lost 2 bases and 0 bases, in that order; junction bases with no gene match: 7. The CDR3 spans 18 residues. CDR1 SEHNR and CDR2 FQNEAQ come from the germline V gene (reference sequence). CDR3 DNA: TGTGCCAGCAGCTTATTTAGGGGACTAGCGGAGAGCACAGATACGCAGTATTTT. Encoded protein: CASSLFRGLAESTDTQYF. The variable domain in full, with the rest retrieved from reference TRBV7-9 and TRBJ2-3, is DTGVSQNPRHKITKRGQNVTFRCDPISEHNRLYWYRQTLGQGPEFLTYFQNEAQLEKSRLLSDRFSAERPKGSFSTLEIQRTEQGDSAMYLCASSLFRGLAESTDTQYFGPGTRLTVL.

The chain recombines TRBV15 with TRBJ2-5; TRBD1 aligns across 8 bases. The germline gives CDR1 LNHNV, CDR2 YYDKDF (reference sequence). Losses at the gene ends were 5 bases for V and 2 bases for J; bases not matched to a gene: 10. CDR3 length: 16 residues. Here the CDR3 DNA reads TGTGCCACCAGCCTTCGACAGGGGCCCGTTCAAGAGACCCAGTACTTC. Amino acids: CATSLRQGPVQETQYF.

The CDR3 protein is CASSSGTGLVYEQFF. CDR3 nucleotides: TGCGCCAGCAGCTCCGGGACAGGGCTTGTCTATGAGCAGTTCTTC. The chain recombines TRBV5-1 with TRBJ2-1; TRBD1 matches at 9 bases. The V gene end was trimmed by 3 bases and the J gene end by 8 bases; junction bases not matched to a gene: 9. The CDR3 spans 15 residues. Germline V gene sequence: CDR1 SGHRS, CDR2 YFSETQ. The full variable domain, its missing parts supplied by reference TRBV5-1 and TRBJ2-1, is KAGVTQTPRYLIKTRGQQVTLSCSPISGHRSVSWYQQTPGQGLQFLFEYFSETQRNKGNFPGRFSGRQFSNSRSEMNVSTLELGDSALYLCASSSGTGLVYEQFFGPGTRLTVL.

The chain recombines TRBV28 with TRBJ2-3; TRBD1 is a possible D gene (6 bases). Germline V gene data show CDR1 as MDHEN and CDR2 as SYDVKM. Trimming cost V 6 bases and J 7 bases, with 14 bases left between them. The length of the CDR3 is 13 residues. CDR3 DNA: TGTGCCAGCAGACAGGGACGGCCAAATACGCAGTATTTT. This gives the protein CASRQGRPNTQYF.

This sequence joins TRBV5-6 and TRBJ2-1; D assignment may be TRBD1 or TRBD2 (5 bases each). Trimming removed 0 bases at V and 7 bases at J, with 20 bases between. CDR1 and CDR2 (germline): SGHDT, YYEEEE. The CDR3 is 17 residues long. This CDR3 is CASSLVFAQFGTNEQFF. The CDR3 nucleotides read TGTGCCAGCAGCTTGGTGTTTGCGCAGTTTGGGACGAATGAGCAGTTCTTC.

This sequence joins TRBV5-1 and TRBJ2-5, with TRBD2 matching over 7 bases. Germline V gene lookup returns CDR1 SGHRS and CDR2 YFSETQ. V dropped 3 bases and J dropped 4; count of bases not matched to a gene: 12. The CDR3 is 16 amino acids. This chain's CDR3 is CASSSSRAGRGETQYF. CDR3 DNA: TGCGCCAGCAGCTCTTCACGGGCAGGGAGGGGAGAGACCCAGTACTTC.

This chain's CDR3 is CASTEYVATGNTIYF. CDR3 DNA: TGTGCCAGTACAGAGTACGTTGCAACGGGCAACACCATATATTTT. This rearrangement joins TRBV19 to TRBJ1-3; D ambiguous. CDR1 and CDR2 from the germline V gene are LNHDA and SQIVND (reference sequence). V was pared by 7 bases and J by 7 bases, with 20 bases between. The CDR3 is 15 amino acids.

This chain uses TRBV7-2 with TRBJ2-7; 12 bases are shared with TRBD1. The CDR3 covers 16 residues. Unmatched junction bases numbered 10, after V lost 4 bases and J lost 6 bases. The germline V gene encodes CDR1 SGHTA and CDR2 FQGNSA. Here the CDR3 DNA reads TGTGCCAGCAGCTCTAGGCGGGGGACAGGGGGCAGCGAGCAGTACTTC. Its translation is CASSSRRGTGGSEQYF.

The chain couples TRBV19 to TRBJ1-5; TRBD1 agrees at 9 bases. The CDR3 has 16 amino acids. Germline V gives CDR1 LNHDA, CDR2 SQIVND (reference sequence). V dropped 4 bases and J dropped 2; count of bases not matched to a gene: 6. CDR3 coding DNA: TGTGCCAGTAGTAGGGGGACAGGGTTTGGCAATCAGCCCCAGCATTTT. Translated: CASSRGTGFGNQPQHF.

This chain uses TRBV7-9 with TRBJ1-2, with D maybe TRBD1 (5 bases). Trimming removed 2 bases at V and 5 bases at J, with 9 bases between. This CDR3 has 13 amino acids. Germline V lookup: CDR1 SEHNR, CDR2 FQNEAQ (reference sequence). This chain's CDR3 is CASSLRQQYGYTF. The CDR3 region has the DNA TGTGCCAGCAGCTTAAGACAGCAATATGGCTACACCTTC.

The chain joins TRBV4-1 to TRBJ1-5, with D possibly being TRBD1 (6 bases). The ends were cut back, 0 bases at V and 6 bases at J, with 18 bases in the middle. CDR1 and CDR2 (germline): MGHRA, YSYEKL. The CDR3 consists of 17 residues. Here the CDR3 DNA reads TGCGCCAGCAGCCAAGATGGGGGGGCAGGTTTCGGTCAGCCCCAGCATTTT. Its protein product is CASSQDGGAGFGQPQHF.

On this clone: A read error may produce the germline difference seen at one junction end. The CDR3 bases are TGTGCTAGCAGCTTAGAGATTGGGGAGACCCAGTACTTC. Protein sequence: CASSLEIGETQYF. The J gene is TRBJ2-5, the V gene TRBV7-7; D is ambiguous. The CDR3 extends over 13 amino acids. CDR1 SSHAT and CDR2 FNYEAQ come from the germline V gene (reference sequence).

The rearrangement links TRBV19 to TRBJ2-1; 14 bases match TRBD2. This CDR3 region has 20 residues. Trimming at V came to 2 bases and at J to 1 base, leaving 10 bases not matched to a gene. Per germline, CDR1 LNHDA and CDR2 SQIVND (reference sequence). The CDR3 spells CASSILVGLAGARSYNEQFF. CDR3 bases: TGTGCCAGTAGTATATTAGTGGGACTAGCGGGAGCGAGGTCCTACAATGAGCAGTTCTTC. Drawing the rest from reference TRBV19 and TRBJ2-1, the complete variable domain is DGGITQSPKYLFRKEGQNVTLSCEQNLNHDAMYWYRQDPGQGLRLIYYSQIVNDFQKGDIAEGYSVSREKKESFPLTVTSAQKNPTAFYLCASSILVGLAGARSYNEQFFGPGTRLTVL.

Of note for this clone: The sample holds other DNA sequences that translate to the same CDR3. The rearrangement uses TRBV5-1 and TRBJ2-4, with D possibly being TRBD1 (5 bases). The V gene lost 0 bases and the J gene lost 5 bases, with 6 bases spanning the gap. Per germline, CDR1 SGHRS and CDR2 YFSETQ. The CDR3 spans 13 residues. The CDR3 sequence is CASSLEGENIQYF. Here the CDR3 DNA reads TGCGCCAGCAGCTTGGAAGGGGAAAACATTCAGTACTTC.